The T cell receptor beta chain under discussion was sequenced for a study of cytomegalovirus exposure and HLA in healthy donors. The donors formed part of the roughly 120-subject validation cohort, distinct from the approximately 670-subject first cohort. CDR1 is MNHEY and CDR2 is SVGAGI in the germline V gene. V gave up 5 bases and J gave up 0 bases, with 11 bases separating them. The CDR3 has 15 amino acids. In its sample, this clone was seen once. TCRdb's copy holds only in-frame clones and misses some; the assay was immunoSEQ multiplex PCR. The table has some 330,000 clones, about nine tenths seen once.

The material sequenced was PBMCs. The V and J genes are TRBV6-5 and TRBJ2-1; a weak D match, TRBD1 (5 bases). The sequence was obtained from a young woman in good health and CMV-seronegative. The CDR3 nucleotides are TGTGCCAGCAGTCCGCTTCAGGGCTCCTACAATGAGCAGTTCTTC. Residues: CASSPLQGSYNEQFF.